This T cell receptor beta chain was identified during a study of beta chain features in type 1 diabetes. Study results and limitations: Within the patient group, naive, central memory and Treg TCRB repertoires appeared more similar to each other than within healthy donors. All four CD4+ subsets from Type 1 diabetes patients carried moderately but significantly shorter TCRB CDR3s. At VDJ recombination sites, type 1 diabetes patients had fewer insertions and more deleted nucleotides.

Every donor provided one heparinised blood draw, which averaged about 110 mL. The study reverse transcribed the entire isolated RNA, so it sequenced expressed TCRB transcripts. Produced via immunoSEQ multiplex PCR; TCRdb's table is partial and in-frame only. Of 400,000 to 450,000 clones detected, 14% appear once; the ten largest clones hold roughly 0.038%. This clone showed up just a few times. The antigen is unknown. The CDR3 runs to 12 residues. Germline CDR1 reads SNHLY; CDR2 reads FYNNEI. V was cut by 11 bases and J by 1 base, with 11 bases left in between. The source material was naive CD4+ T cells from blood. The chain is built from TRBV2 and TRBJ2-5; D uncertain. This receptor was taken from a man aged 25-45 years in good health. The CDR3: CAESRSQETQYF. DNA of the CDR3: TGTGCCGAATCCCGGTCCCAAGAGACCCAGTACTTC. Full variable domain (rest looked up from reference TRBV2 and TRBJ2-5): EPEVTQTPSHQVTQMGQEVILRCVPISNHLYFYWYRQILGQKVEFLVSFYNNEISEKSEIFDDQFSVERPDGSNFTLKIRSTKLEDSAMYFCAESRSQETQYFGPGTRLLVL.